These 28 T cell receptor beta chains were all obtained from the same sample, sequenced in a study of T cells in Graves' hyperthyroidism and ophthalmopathy. The CDR3 regions of TCR beta were amplified from RNA transcripts. Researchers ran a first-round RT-PCR on the TCR CDR3 using the HTBI primer set. TCRdb re-called the multiplex PCR reads with MiXCR, one entry per CDR3 protein. Among around 400,000 distinct CDR3 sequences listed, 20% to 30% were seen once. Sequenced sample: blood. Receptor source: a man over 45 with Graves' hyperthyroidism.

This clonotype was seen a handful of times. The CDR3 region is CASMVGDTGNEQFF. DNA for the CDR3: TGTGCCAGCATGGTCGGGGATACGGGCAATGAGCAGTTCTTC. This rearrangement joins TRBV9 to TRBJ2-1; maybe TRBD2 (5 bases). The CDR3 extends over 14 amino acids. V lost 6 bases, J lost 6 bases, and 16 bases lay in between. The germline gives CDR1 SGDLS, CDR2 YYNGEE.

This clonotype was observed a handful of times. This chain connects TRBV6-1 to TRBJ1-6, with 7 nucleotides matching TRBD1. From germline, CDR1 is MNHNS and CDR2 SASEGT. The trim removed 4 bases at V and 9 bases at J, leaving 6 bases unmatched. This CDR3 spans 14 amino acids. This CDR3 reads CASSVGQAGSPLHF. The CDR3 DNA is TGTGCCAGCAGTGTAGGACAGGCTGGTTCACCCCTCCACTTT.

Only a few counts were recorded for this clonotype. J is TRBJ2-1 and V is TRBV20-1, with 10 bases aligning to TRBD2. Germline-derived CDR1 and CDR2 are DFQATT and SNEGSKA (reference sequence). This CDR3 has 14 amino acids. The CDR3 is CSIPGLALYNEQFF. CDR3 DNA sequence: TGCAGCATCCCGGGACTAGCGCTGTACAATGAGCAGTTCTTC.

The genes are TRBV7-9 and TRBJ2-1; 9 bases fit TRBD2. The CDR3 has 16 residues. CDR1 is SEHNR, CDR2 FQNEAQ, per germline (reference sequence). J was trimmed by 8 bases and V by 2 bases; bases with no gene match: 10. CDR3 in DNA: TGTGCCAGCAGCTTAAGGGTAGCGGGAGTACTAGATGAGCAGTTCTTC. Translating it yields CASSLRVAGVLDEQFF.

CDR3 sequence reads: CATTLAGEEGDTQYF. In DNA form, the CDR3 reads TGTGCCACCACCCTAGCGGGAGAGGAGGGAGATACGCAGTATTTT. This chain connects TRBV9 to TRBJ2-3, with 10 bases that match TRBD2. J lost 5 bases, V lost 9 bases, and 12 bases had no gene match. CDR1 SGDLS and CDR2 YYNGEE come from the germline V gene. There are 15 residues in the CDR3.

This clonotype was counted between two and nine times. The rearrangement joins TRBV7-6 to TRBJ1-1; D ambiguous. V was cut by 4 bases and J by 0 bases, with 9 bases left in between. The germline CDR1 and CDR2 sequences are SGHVS and FNYEAQ. The CDR3 runs 14 residues. Here the CDR3 reads CASSSPDLNTEAFF. CDR3 bases: TGTGCCAGCAGCTCCCCGGACCTGAACACTGAAGCTTTCTTT.

The chain couples TRBV10-3 to TRBJ2-1; 8 bases match TRBD2. Germline CDR1 is ENHRY and CDR2 is SYGVKD. The CDR3 has 15 amino acids. Losses at the gene ends were 6 bases for V and 3 bases for J; bases not matched to a gene: 7. CDR3 DNA sequence: TGTGCCATCAGAGCGGGACTAGGGGACTACAATGAGCAGTTCTTC. It translates to CAIRAGLGDYNEQFF.

This clonotype showed up just a few times. The gene calls are TRBV5-1 and TRBJ2-1; D ambiguous. The length of the CDR3 is 13 residues. Trimming took off 6 bases at V and 4 bases at J, with 11 bases between the two ends. Germline V gene sequence: CDR1 SGHRS, CDR2 YFSETQ. As DNA, the CDR3 is TGCGCCAGCACTTCCCCCTCGTACAATGAGCAGTTCTTC. It encodes CASTSPSYNEQFF.

The V and J genes are TRBV6-2 or TRBV6-3 and TRBJ1-3; D is undetermined. Trimming took off 7 bases at V and 3 bases at J, with 19 bases between the two ends. This CDR3 is 16 amino acids long. Germline loops: CDR1 MNHEY, CDR2 SVGEGT. The CDR3: CASTRSREVIGNTIYF. CDR3 coding DNA: TGTGCCAGCACCCGATCCCGGGAGGTCATTGGAAACACCATATATTTT.

This clonotype was observed a few times. The chain combines TRBV27 with TRBJ2-7, with TRBD1 matching 7 bases. The V segment lost 7 bases and the J segment 7 bases; nucleotides outside the gene matches: 13. The germline V gene has CDR1 MNHEY and CDR2 SMNVEV (reference sequence). The CDR3 sequence is 14 residues long. The CDR3 DNA reads TGTGCCAGCACCTCGACAGGGACCTCGCGGGAGCAGTACTTC. Translated, it gives CASTSTGTSREQYF.

This clonotype was observed a few times. This sequence joins TRBV2 and TRBJ1-4; unclear D gene. Trimming left V 0 bases short and J 4 bases short, with 9 bases between. Germline V gene lookup returns CDR1 SNHLY and CDR2 FYNNEI. The CDR3 runs 15 residues. CDR3 amino acids: CASSEAGSINEKLFF. The CDR3 nucleotides are TGTGCCAGCAGTGAAGCGGGGTCTATTAATGAAAAACTGTTTTTT. Combining the CDR3 with reference TRBV2 and TRBJ1-4 gives the whole variable domain EPEVTQTPSHQVTQMGQEVILRCVPISNHLYFYWYRQILGQKVEFLVSFYNNEISEKSEIFDDQFSVERPDGSNFTLKIRSTKLEDSAMYFCASSEAGSINEKLFFGSGTQLSVL.

This rearrangement joins TRBV10-3 to TRBJ2-1; 7 nucleotides match TRBD2. Germline CDR1 reads ENHRY; CDR2 reads SYGVKD. The V segment lost 8 bases and the J segment 10 bases; nucleotides outside the gene matches: 8. The CDR3 has 12 residues. The CDR3 coding sequence is TGTGCCATCGAAGGGGCGGGAGCCGAGCAGTTCTTC. Protein sequence: CAIEGAGAEQFF.

The genes are TRBV10-3 and TRBJ2-5; D gene unclear. Germline CDR1 reads ENHRY; CDR2 reads SYGVKD. The CDR3 sequence is 14 residues long. Trimming took off 2 bases at V and 1 base at J, with 8 bases between the two ends. CDR3 region: CAISEGDFQETQYF. The CDR3 DNA follows: TGTGCCATCAGTGAGGGCGACTTCCAAGAGACCCAGTACTTC.

The chain combines TRBV28 with TRBJ2-1; D unclear. V was trimmed by 8 bases and J by 6 bases, leaving 8 bases between them. CDR1 is MDHEN, CDR2 SYDVKM, per germline. The CDR3 is 11 residues long. For the CDR3, the DNA is TGTGCCAGCTCCCGCTTCAATGAGCAGTTCTTC. Translated, it gives CASSRFNEQFF.

There are a few counts of this clonotype. The chain joins TRBV28 to TRBJ2-7, with 7 bases fitting TRBD2. This CDR3 has 15 amino acids. V dropped 7 bases and J dropped 2; count of bases not matched to a gene: 11. Germline CDR1 is MDHEN and CDR2 is SYDVKM. The CDR3 DNA reads as TGTGCCAGCAATAGTTTGCGGGAGTCTCCCTACGAGCAGTACTTC. Its translation is CASNSLRESPYEQYF.

This clonotype was found a few times. The J gene is TRBJ2-1, the V gene TRBV28; D might be TRBD1 (6 bases). The CDR3 is 13 residues long. CDR1 and CDR2 from the germline V gene are MDHEN and SYDVKM. V was pared by 5 bases and J by 12 bases, with 17 bases between. The CDR3 loop is CASSPMQGPRQFF. CDR3 sequence (DNA): TGTGCCAGCAGTCCAATGCAGGGGCCTCGGCAGTTCTTC.

This clonotype was detected many times. The chain combines TRBV7-9 with TRBJ2-1; 12 positions match TRBD2. Losses at the gene ends were 2 bases for V and 4 bases for J; bases not matched to a gene: 9. CDR3 length: 18 amino acids. Germline CDR1 is SEHNR and CDR2 is FQNEAQ (reference sequence). For the CDR3, the DNA is TGTGCCAGCAGCTTATACGCTAGCGGGAGGGCGAAGTACAATGAGCAGTTCTTC. This codes for CASSLYASGRAKYNEQFF. Full variable domain (remainder filled in from reference TRBV7-9 and TRBJ2-1): DTGVSQNPRHKITKRGQNVTFRCDPISEHNRLYWYRQTLGQGPEFLTYFQNEAQLEKSRLLSDRFSAERPKGSFSTLEIQRTEQGDSAMYLCASSLYASGRAKYNEQFFGPGTRLTVL.

This clonotype came up many times. The rearrangement joins TRBV7-6 to TRBJ2-7; 7 nucleotides match TRBD1. The germline gives CDR1 SGHVS, CDR2 FNYEAQ. With V trimmed by 4 bases and J by 1 base, 7 bases remained unmatched. This CDR3 is built from 15 residues. The CDR3 coding sequence is TGTGCCAGCAGCTCATCGGGACAGCCTTCCTACGAGCAGTACTTC. Residues: CASSSSGQPSYEQYF.

The rearrangement uses TRBV12-3 or TRBV12-4 and TRBJ2-2; possible D gene TRBD1, 5 bases. The V gene lost 1 base and the J gene lost 13 bases, with 19 bases spanning the gap. The CDR3 totals 15 residues. The CDR3 nucleotides read TGTGCCAGCAGTTTAGAAGCAGGGTTTTTGGGCGGGCTGTTTTTT. This gives the protein CASSLEAGFLGGLFF.

V and J are TRBV5-1 and TRBJ2-7; TRBD1 agrees at 11 bases. The ends lost 8 bases at V and 6 bases at J; junction bases unmatched: 4. The CDR3 consists of 12 residues. Germline V gives CDR1 SGHRS, CDR2 YFSETQ. The CDR3 loop is CASTGTGGEQYF. The CDR3 DNA follows: TGCGCCAGTACCGGGACAGGGGGCGAGCAGTACTTC.

The rearrangement joins TRBV3-1 to TRBJ2-2; TRBD1 is a possible D gene (5 bases). Trimming took off 2 bases at V and 4 bases at J, with 8 bases between the two ends. The V gene's germline CDR1 is LGHDT and CDR2 YNNKEL (reference sequence). The CDR3 runs 14 residues. The CDR3 sequence: CASSQQGTTGELFF. DNA of the CDR3: TGTGCCAGCAGCCAACAGGGCACCACCGGGGAGCTGTTTTTT.

This clonotype appeared a few times. This chain joins TRBV3-1 and TRBJ1-1, with 7 nucleotides matching TRBD1. V was clipped by 4 bases and J by 3 bases; unmatched bases: 5. Per the germline V gene, CDR1 is LGHDT and CDR2 is YNNKEL (reference sequence). The CDR3 loop spans 14 amino acids. CDR3 protein: CASSPTGTDTEAFF. The DNA for the CDR3 is TGTGCCAGCAGCCCGACAGGGACGGACACTGAAGCTTTCTTT. The whole variable domain, remainder taken from reference TRBV3-1 and TRBJ1-1, is DTAVSQTPKYLVTQMGNDKSIKCEQNLGHDTMYWYKQDSKKFLKIMFSYNNKELIINETVPNRFSPKSPDKAHLNLHINSLELGDSAVYFCASSPTGTDTEAFFGQGTRLTVV.

This clonotype was observed at least ten times. V gene TRBV18 combines with J gene TRBJ1-1; tentative D call: TRBD1 (6 bases). The CDR3 contains 13 residues. Trimming stripped 4 bases from V and 3 bases from J, with 9 bases between. Germline CDR1 is KGHSH and CDR2 is LQKENI. CDR3 in amino acids: CASSRQEHTEAFF. The CDR3 DNA is TGTGCCAGCTCACGACAGGAACACACTGAAGCTTTCTTT.

This clonotype was detected ten times or more. J is TRBJ2-4 and V is TRBV11-2, with a weak D call TRBD1 (6 bases). Trimming removed 1 base at V and 4 bases at J, with 8 bases between. This CDR3 has 14 residues. The germline V gene has CDR1 SGHAT and CDR2 FQNNGV. The CDR3 coding sequence is TGTGCCAGCAGCTTAGCCAGGGGTAAAAACATTCAGTACTTC. It encodes CASSLARGKNIQYF.

On this clonotype: This may be a read error: a much more frequent sequence differs by one nucleotide. The CDR3: CASSLERFPSDTQYF. The CDR3 coding sequence is TGTGCCAGCAGTTTGGAGAGATTTCCCTCAGATACGCAGTATTTT. The chain uses TRBV27 and TRBJ2-3; the D is unclear. V dropped 3 bases and J dropped 4 bases, with 14 bases sitting between them. The germline V gene has CDR1 MNHEY and CDR2 SMNVEV (reference sequence). The CDR3 totals 15 residues.

The V call is TRBV3-1, the J call TRBJ2-3, with D hard to call. Germline CDR1 LGHDT, CDR2 YNNKEL (reference sequence). The V gene lost 1 base and the J gene lost 8 bases, with 4 bases spanning the gap. The CDR3 loop spans 11 amino acids. DNA of the CDR3: TGTGCCAGCAGCCAAGGCGTTACGCAGTATTTT. This sequence encodes CASSQGVTQYF.

This clonotype was seen a handful of times. The chain couples TRBV19 to TRBJ2-1; 10 bases align to TRBD1. CDR1 and CDR2 (germline): LNHDA, SQIVND (reference sequence). Losses at the gene ends were 7 bases for V and 7 bases for J; bases not matched to a gene: 10. CDR3 size: 15 residues. The CDR3 DNA reads as TGTGCCAGTACAGCGCCGGGACAGGGGTTGAATGAGCAGTTCTTC. Translating gives CASTAPGQGLNEQFF.

This chain uses TRBV27 with TRBJ2-1, with D perhaps TRBD1 or TRBD2 (7 bases each). Trimming took 11 bases from V and 9 from J, leaving 11 bases between them. Germline-derived CDR1 and CDR2 are MNHEY and SMNVEV (reference sequence). This CDR3 spans 10 amino acids. This CDR3 reads CAAGGGEQFF. CDR3 DNA sequence: TGTGCCGCAGGGGGGGGTGAGCAGTTCTTC.